This T cell receptor (beta chain) comes out of a study of T cells after yellow fever vaccination. This clonotype has more than one count but fewer than ten. The study made its TCR cDNA through 5'RACE template switching. That step introduced a universal primer site along with UMIs. One entry per CDR3 protein results from TCRdb running MiXCR on the 5' RACE reads. The top ten clones hold around 3.2% of a sample with about 220,000 distinct CDR3 sequences, more than 3% of them seen once. Germline V gene lookup returns CDR1 MRHNA and CDR2 SNTAGT. The CDR3 contains 13 residues. Trimming cost V 5 bases and J 5 bases, with 12 bases left between them.

Sequenced material: CD4+ T cells sorted from PBMCs, taken 10 days after the yellow fever booster vaccination. This chain joins TRBV6-4 and TRBJ1-2; a possible D gene is TRBD1 (5 bases). The clonotype was recovered from a man in his late teens or twenties who received the YFV17D yellow fever vaccine. CDR3 bases: TGTGCCAGCAGTCCGACAGAGGGGTATGGCTACACCTTC. This translates into CASSPTEGYGYTF.